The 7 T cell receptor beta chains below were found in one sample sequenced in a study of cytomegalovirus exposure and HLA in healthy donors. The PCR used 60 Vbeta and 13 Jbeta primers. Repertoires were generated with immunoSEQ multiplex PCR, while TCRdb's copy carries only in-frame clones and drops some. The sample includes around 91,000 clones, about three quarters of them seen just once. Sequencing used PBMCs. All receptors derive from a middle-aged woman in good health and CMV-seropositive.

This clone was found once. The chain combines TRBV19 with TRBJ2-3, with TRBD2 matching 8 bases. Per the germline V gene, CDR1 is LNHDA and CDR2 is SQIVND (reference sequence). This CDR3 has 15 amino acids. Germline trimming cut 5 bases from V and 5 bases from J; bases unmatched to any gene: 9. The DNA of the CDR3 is TGTGCCAGTAGTGATTATACGGGAGGGCGAGATACGCAGTATTTT. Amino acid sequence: CASSDYTGGRDTQYF. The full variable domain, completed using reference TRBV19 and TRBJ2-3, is DGGITQSPKYLFRKEGQNVTLSCEQNLNHDAMYWYRQDPGQGLRLIYYSQIVNDFQKGDIAEGYSVSREKKESFPLTVTSAQKNPTAFYLCASSDYTGGRDTQYFGPGTRLTVL.

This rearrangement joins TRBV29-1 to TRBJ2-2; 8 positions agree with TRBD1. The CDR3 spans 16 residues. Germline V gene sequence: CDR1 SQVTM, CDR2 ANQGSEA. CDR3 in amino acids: CSFSGQGAMGTGELFF. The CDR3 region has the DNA TGCAGTTTTAGTGGCCAGGGGGCCATGGGGACCGGGGAGCTGTTTTTT.

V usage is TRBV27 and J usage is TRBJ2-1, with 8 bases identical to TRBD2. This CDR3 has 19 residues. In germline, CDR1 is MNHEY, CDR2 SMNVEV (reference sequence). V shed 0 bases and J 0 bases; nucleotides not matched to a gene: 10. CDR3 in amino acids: CASSLSAGVPTSSYNEQFF. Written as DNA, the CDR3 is TGTGCCAGCAGTTTATCAGCGGGAGTCCCAACCAGCTCCTACAATGAGCAGTTCTTC.

Written as DNA, the CDR3 is TGCGCCAGCAGCTGGGCAACTAGCGGGCGGAACACCGGGGAGCTGTTTTTT. This codes for CASSWATSGRNTGELFF. The rearrangement joins TRBV5-1 to TRBJ2-2, with 9 bases matching TRBD2. Losses at the gene ends were 3 bases for V and 1 base for J; bases not matched to a gene: 7. The CDR3 totals 17 residues. Germline loops: CDR1 SGHRS, CDR2 YFSETQ.

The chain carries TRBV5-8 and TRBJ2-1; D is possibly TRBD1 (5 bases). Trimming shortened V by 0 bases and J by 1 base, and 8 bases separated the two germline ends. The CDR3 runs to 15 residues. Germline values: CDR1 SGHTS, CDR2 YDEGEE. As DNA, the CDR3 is TGTGCCAGCAGCTTGGAGGGGTGGTCCTACAATGAGCAGTTCTTC. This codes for CASSLEGWSYNEQFF.

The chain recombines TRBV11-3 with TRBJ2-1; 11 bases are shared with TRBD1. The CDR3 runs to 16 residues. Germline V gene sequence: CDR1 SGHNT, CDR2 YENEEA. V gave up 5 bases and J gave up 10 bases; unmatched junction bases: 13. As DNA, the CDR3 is TGTGCCAGCAGCGCGCGGACAGGGGGCCGATTTGGAGAGCAGTTCTTC. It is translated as CASSARTGGRFGEQFF.

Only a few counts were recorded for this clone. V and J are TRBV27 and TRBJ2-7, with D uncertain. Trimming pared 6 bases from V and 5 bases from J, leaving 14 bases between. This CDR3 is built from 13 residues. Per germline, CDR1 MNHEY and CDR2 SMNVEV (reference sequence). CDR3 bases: TGTGCCAGCAGAAAACGCGAGTTCGACGAGCAGTACTTC. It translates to CASRKREFDEQYF.